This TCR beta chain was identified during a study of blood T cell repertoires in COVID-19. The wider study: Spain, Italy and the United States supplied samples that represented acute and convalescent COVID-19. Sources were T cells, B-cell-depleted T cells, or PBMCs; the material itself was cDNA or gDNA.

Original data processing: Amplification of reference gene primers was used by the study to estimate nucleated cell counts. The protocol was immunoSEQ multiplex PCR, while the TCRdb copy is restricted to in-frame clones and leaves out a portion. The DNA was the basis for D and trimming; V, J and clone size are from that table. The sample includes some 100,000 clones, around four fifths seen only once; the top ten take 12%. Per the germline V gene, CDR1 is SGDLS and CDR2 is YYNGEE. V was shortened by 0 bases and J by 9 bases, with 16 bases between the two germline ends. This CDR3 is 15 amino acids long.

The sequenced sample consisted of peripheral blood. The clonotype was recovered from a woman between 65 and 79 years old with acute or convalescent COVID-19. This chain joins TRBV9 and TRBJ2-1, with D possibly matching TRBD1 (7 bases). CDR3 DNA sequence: TGTGCCAGCAGCGTAGGCTGGCAGGGGGGCATTGAGCAGTTCTTC. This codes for CASSVGWQGGIEQFF.